The TCR beta chain described here comes from a study of OX40 agonist ivuxolimab in advanced cancers. About the study: An agonistic human IgG2 monoclonal antibody against OX40 (CD134) was given.

Points from the study as a whole: Circulating CD4+ and CD8+ T cells showed clonal expansion by week 6 at 0.1 to 3.0 mg/kg.

The cohort excluded patients with autoimmune disease history or systemic immunosuppression. Blood samples were obtained at baseline, cycle 4 day 1, and cycle 7 day 1. There are 16 residues in the CDR3. Germline CDR1 and CDR2: SGHKS and YYEKEE (reference sequence). V was trimmed by 0 bases and J by 0 bases, leaving 12 bases between them. Regarding this clone: Its target is unknown.

The assay was immunoSEQ multiplex PCR, and TCRdb's table has in-frame clones only and misses some. The top ten hold around 0.64% of the sample, which has 80,000 or so clones, 80% to 95% seen once. J is TRBJ1-2 and V is TRBV5-5; a possible D gene is TRBD1 (6 bases). The specimen was CD4+ or CD8+ T cells sorted from blood, collected in a trial of the OX40 agonist ivuxolimab. The receptor was isolated from an adult with an advanced solid tumor such as melanoma, head and neck, liver or kidney cancer. The DNA for the CDR3 is TGTGCCAGCAGCTTGGCGGGGGCGGGAGCTAACTATGGCTACACCTTC. Residues: CASSLAGAGANYGYTF. Variable domain in full (rest from reference TRBV5-5 and TRBJ1-2): DAGVTQSPTHLIKTRGQQVTLRCSPISGHKSVSWYQQVLGQGPQFIFQYYEKEERGRGNFPDRFSARQFPNYSSELNVNALLLGDSALYLCASSLAGAGANYGYTFGSGTRLTVV.